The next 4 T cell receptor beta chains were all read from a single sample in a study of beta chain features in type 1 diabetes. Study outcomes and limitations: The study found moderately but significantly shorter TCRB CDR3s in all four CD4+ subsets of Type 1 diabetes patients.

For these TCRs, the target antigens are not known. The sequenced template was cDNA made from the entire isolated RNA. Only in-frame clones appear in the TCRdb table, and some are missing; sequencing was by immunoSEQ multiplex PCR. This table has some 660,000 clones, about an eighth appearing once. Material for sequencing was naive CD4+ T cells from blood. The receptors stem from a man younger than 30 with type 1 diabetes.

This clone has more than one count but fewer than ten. CDR3: CASATQGVEQYF. The CDR3 DNA is TGTGCCAGCGCTACCCAGGGTGTCGAGCAGTACTTC. V and J are TRBV18 and TRBJ2-7, with D perhaps TRBD1 (5 bases). The CDR3 runs to 12 residues. CDR1 KGHSH and CDR2 LQKENI come from the germline V gene. The germline V and J ends were trimmed by 8 bases and 6 bases, with 14 bases remaining between them.

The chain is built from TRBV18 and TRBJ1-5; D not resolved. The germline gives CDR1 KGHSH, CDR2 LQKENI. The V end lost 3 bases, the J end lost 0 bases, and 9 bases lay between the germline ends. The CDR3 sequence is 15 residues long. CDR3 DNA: TGTGCCAGCTCACCCGATTATAATAGCAATCAGCCCCAGCATTTT. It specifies CASSPDYNSNQPQHF.

For the CDR3, the DNA is TGCAGCGTTTTAGGCCACCAAGAGACCCAGTACTTC. Translating gives CSVLGHQETQYF. The chain uses TRBV29-1 and TRBJ2-5; D gene ambiguous. This CDR3 region has 12 residues. Per the germline V gene, CDR1 is SQVTM and CDR2 is ANQGSEA. Trimming stripped 5 bases from V and 0 bases from J, with 7 bases between.

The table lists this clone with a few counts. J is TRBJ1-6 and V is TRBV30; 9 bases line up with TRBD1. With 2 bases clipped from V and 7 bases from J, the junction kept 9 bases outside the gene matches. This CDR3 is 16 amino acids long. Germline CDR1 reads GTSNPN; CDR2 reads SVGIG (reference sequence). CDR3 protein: CAWSTLWTGANSPLHF. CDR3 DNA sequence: TGTGCCTGGAGTACTCTATGGACAGGGGCAAATTCACCCCTCCACTTT.